The 9 T cell receptor beta chains presented below share a single source sample, sequenced in a study of regulatory T cells in long-lasting Graves disease. CDR3 regions were amplified by Arm-PCR using iRepertoire HTBI primers to build TCR beta libraries. TCRdb ran MiXCR on the multiplex PCR reads and lists one entry per CDR3 protein. The sample lists fewer than 450,000 distinct CDR3 sequences; 23% were seen once. Documented time point: persistent/refractory GD, antithyroid drugs over 5 years with positive TRAb. The TCR library was made from RNA that had been extracted from PBMCs in TRIzol. The sample in question was peripheral blood mononuclear cells (PBMCs), obtained when the disease was refractory, from a patient treated with antithyroid drugs. These receptors were obtained from a female donor with Graves disease.

The CDR3 is CASSLAGQGEDTQYF. The CDR3 nucleotides read TGTGCCAGCAGCTTAGCGGGACAGGGGGAAGATACGCAGTATTTT. The genes are TRBV7-2 and TRBJ2-3, with 11 bases identical to TRBD1. This CDR3 contains 15 residues. V lost 0 bases, J lost 5 bases, and 1 base stayed unmatched. In germline, CDR1 is SGHTA, CDR2 FQGNSA. Using reference TRBV7-2 and TRBJ2-3 for the parts outside the CDR3, the full variable domain is GAGVSQSPSNKVTEKGKDVELRCDPISGHTALYWYRQSLGQGLEFLIYFQGNSAPDKSGLPSDRFSAERTGGSVSTLTIQRTQQEDSAVYLCASSLAGQGEDTQYFGPGTRLTVL.

The genes are TRBV7-3 and TRBJ1-6; D uncertain. V was pared by 1 base and J by 3 bases, with 10 bases between. The germline V gene has CDR1 SGHTA and CDR2 FQGTGA. The length of the CDR3 is 16 residues. DNA for the CDR3: TGTGCCAGCAGCTTAAATGGGCAGAACTATAATTCACCCCTCCACTTT. Protein: CASSLNGQNYNSPLHF.

This clonotype appeared many times. The rearrangement links TRBV27 to TRBJ2-7; tentative D call: TRBD2 (6 bases). Per germline, CDR1 MNHEY and CDR2 SMNVEV (reference sequence). Trimming removed 6 bases at V and 7 bases at J, with 16 bases between. The CDR3 covers 13 residues. CDR3 residues: CASRPDYALEQYF. The CDR3 nucleotides read TGTGCCAGCAGACCGGACTACGCTCTAGAGCAGTACTTC.

As regards this clonotype: Since a far larger clone is one base different, this is likely a read error. The rearrangement links TRBV28 to TRBJ2-6; D is possibly TRBD2 (5 bases). This CDR3 region has 13 residues. The germline gives CDR1 MDHEN, CDR2 SYDVKM. Trimming cost V 5 bases and J 17 bases, with 19 bases left between them. The CDR3 protein is CASSEARGSGVTF. The DNA for the CDR3 is TGTGCCAGCAGTGAAGCGCGAGGGTCCGGGGTGACTTTC.

This clonotype was seen at least ten times. The rearrangement uses TRBV2 and TRBJ1-2; D not resolved. V dropped 6 bases and J dropped 5 bases, with 22 bases sitting between them. CDR3 length equals 16 residues. CDR1 SNHLY and CDR2 FYNNEI come from the germline V gene. CDR3 coding DNA: TGTGCCAGCAGGGAATTACTTACAAGTTTGAGATATGGCTACACCTTC. It encodes CASRELLTSLRYGYTF.

The CDR3 DNA reads as TGTGCCAGCAGCCCATCGACAGGGGGAGGTAATTCACCCCTCCACTTT. Its protein is CASSPSTGGGNSPLHF. The chain carries TRBV9 and TRBJ1-6, with TRBD1 identical over 9 bases. CDR3 length: 16 amino acids. With 4 bases clipped from V and 6 bases from J, the junction kept 8 bases outside the gene matches. Germline values: CDR1 SGDLS, CDR2 YYNGEE.

The chain employs TRBV10-3 and TRBJ1-2; the D gene is possibly TRBD1 (6 bases). The germline V gene encodes CDR1 ENHRY and CDR2 SYGVKD. Trimming pared 6 bases from V and 3 bases from J, leaving 11 bases between. CDR3 length equals 13 residues. The CDR3 DNA sequence: TGTGCCATCAGAGAACAGGGAGACTATGGCTACACCTTC. Residues: CAIREQGDYGYTF.

The table lists this clonotype with a few counts. The chain is built from TRBV7-2 and TRBJ1-1; D not certain. Trimming pared 5 bases from V and 2 bases from J, leaving 9 bases between. This CDR3 comprises 13 residues. Germline V gene sequence: CDR1 SGHTA, CDR2 FQGNSA. CDR3 region: CASSMDGNTEAFF. In nucleotides, the CDR3 is TGTGCCAGCAGCATGGACGGAAACACTGAAGCTTTCTTT.

The rearrangement links TRBV18 to TRBJ2-5, with D possibly TRBD1 on 5 matching bases. The DNA end lines up better with TRBJ2-7; the J call may be wrong. Germline CDR1 is KGHSH and CDR2 is LQKENI. The CDR3 consists of 14 residues. The CDR3 spells CASSPNRQPYEQYF. CDR3 bases: TGTGCCAGCTCACCAAATCGACAGCCCTACGAGCAGTACTTC.